Described below is a single TCR beta chain sequence and its context. The data were taken from a study of blood T cell repertoires in COVID-19. Study-wide background: Acute and convalescent COVID-19 specimens originated in the United States, Italy and Spain.

Sequencing was performed with immunoSEQ multiplex PCR; in TCRdb, only in-frame clones are kept and a portion is missing. The sample includes approximately 300,000 clones, about nine tenths of them seen just once. This CDR3 spans 10 amino acids. V lost 6 bases to trimming and J lost 7 bases, with 9 bases between them. Germline V gene sequence: CDR1 DFQATT, CDR2 SNEGSKA (reference sequence). V usage is TRBV20-1 and J usage is TRBJ1-2; D uncertain. This TCR came from a woman aged 25 to 45 with COVID-19, enrolled during active disease. Material for sequencing was peripheral blood. CDR3 sequence: CSAIMRGYTF. The CDR3 bases are TGCAGTGCCATTATGCGTGGCTACACCTTC.